These 30 T cell receptor beta chains were sequenced from one sample in a study of blood T cell repertoires in COVID-19. Repertoires were generated with immunoSEQ multiplex PCR, while TCRdb's copy carries only in-frame clones and drops some. Of nearly 350,000 clones listed, over 80% were seen once; the top ten hold roughly 6%. The source material was peripheral blood. The receptors come from a woman in her 50s with COVID-19, enrolled during active disease.

The chain uses TRBV5-1 and TRBJ1-2, with a weak D call TRBD1 (5 bases). Germline CDR1 reads SGHRS; CDR2 reads YFSETQ. The CDR3 is made up of 15 amino acids. With 0 bases removed from V and 3 bases from J, the gap between germline ends came to 12 bases. CDR3 nucleotide sequence: TGCGCCAGCAGCTTGGCTTCAGACAGTCACTATGGCTACACCTTC. Translated, it gives CASSLASDSHYGYTF. The full variable domain, with the rest looked up from reference TRBV5-1 and TRBJ1-2, is KAGVTQTPRYLIKTRGQQVTLSCSPISGHRSVSWYQQTPGQGLQFLFEYFSETQRNKGNFPGRFSGRQFSNSRSEMNVSTLELGDSALYLCASSLASDSHYGYTFGSGTRLTVV.

V and J are TRBV11-3 and TRBJ1-1, with D unclear. Germline V lookup: CDR1 SGHNT, CDR2 YENEEA. CDR3 size: 14 residues. V lost 2 bases, J lost 5 bases, and 12 bases lay in between. The CDR3 DNA follows: TGTGCCAGCAGCTTAAGCCTGAGTCATACTGAAGCTTTCTTT. Its protein is CASSLSLSHTEAFF. Looking up the rest from reference TRBV11-3 and TRBJ1-1 gives the full variable domain: EAGVVQSPRYKIIEKKQPVAFWCNPISGHNTLYWYLQNLGQGPELLIRYENEEAVDDSQLPKDRFSAERLKGVDSTLKIQPAELGDSAVYLCASSLSLSHTEAFFGQGTRLTVV.

This chain joins TRBV19 and TRBJ2-7; TRBD2 agrees at 10 bases. The junction had 24 bases not matched to a gene; V was cut back by 5 bases and J by 2 bases. The CDR3 is made up of 21 amino acids. Germline CDR1 LNHDA, CDR2 SQIVND (reference sequence). As DNA, the CDR3 is TGTGCCAGTAGTCTAGCGGGAGCGATCGGGTCCAACTATGAAGCACCCTACGAGCAGTACTTC. It specifies CASSLAGAIGSNYEAPYEQYF.

The chain couples TRBV4-3 to TRBJ1-4, with D perhaps matching TRBD1 (6 bases). The CDR3 length is 14 residues. V was trimmed by 2 bases and J by 8 bases, leaving 12 bases between them. Germline V lookup: CDR1 LGHNA, CDR2 YSLEER. CDR3: CASSQRGGNEKLFF. The CDR3 DNA follows: TGCGCCAGCAGCCAAAGGGGGGGGAACGAAAAACTGTTTTTT.

V is TRBV6-5 and J is TRBJ1-6; the D gene is possibly TRBD1 (6 bases). The V end was cut by 4 bases, the J end by 5 bases, with 15 bases between. This CDR3 region has 16 residues. The germline V gene has CDR1 MNHEY and CDR2 SVGAGI. CDR3 region: CASSSRGQRNNSPLHF. The DNA for the CDR3 is TGTGCCAGCAGTTCCCGAGGACAGCGAAATAATTCACCCCTCCACTTT.

This chain uses TRBV4-2 with TRBJ2-3; 13 bases agree with TRBD2. CDR3 length: 16 amino acids. V lost 2 bases, J lost 8 bases, and 7 bases stayed unmatched. Germline CDR1 reads LGHNA; CDR2 reads YNFKEQ. CDR3 protein: CASSQKLAGGPATQYF. The CDR3 region has the DNA TGTGCCAGCAGCCAAAAACTAGCGGGAGGGCCTGCTACGCAGTATTTT.

The genes are TRBV24-1 and TRBJ2-5, with 8 bases lining up with TRBD1. The CDR3 has 14 amino acids. The germline V gene has CDR1 KGHDR and CDR2 SFDVKD. The ends lost 7 bases at V and 7 bases at J; junction bases unmatched: 10. Written as DNA, the CDR3 is TGTGCCACCAGGACAGGGGCCCTCGGTGGGACCCAGTACTTC. The encoded protein is CATRTGALGGTQYF.

The chain is built from TRBV28 and TRBJ2-7, with 7 bases identical to TRBD2. The junction had 11 bases not matched to a gene; V was cut back by 6 bases and J by 6 bases. Germline CDR1 reads MDHEN; CDR2 reads SYDVKM. This CDR3 comprises 14 residues. CDR3 amino acids: CASSPYGRLTEQYF. CDR3 sequence (DNA): TGTGCCAGCAGCCCATACGGGAGGTTGACCGAGCAGTACTTC.

The J gene is TRBJ2-7, the V gene TRBV5-1, with a possible D match to TRBD1 (8 bases). Germline CDR1 reads SGHRS; CDR2 reads YFSETQ. The CDR3 totals 14 residues. Trimming shortened V by 8 bases and J by 3 bases, and 18 bases separated the two germline ends. The CDR3, as DNA: TGCGCCAGTACGGCCACAGGGGGGGTCTACGAGCAGTACTTC. As protein: CASTATGGVYEQYF.

The chain is built from TRBV5-8 and TRBJ2-2, with TRBD2 matching over 8 bases. V was pared by 6 bases and J by 4 bases, with 5 bases of the junction left unmatched. Germline loops: CDR1 SGHTS, CDR2 YDEGEE. This CDR3 contains 14 residues. The CDR3 nucleotides read TGTGCCAGCAACGGGGGGGTCCGCACCGGGGAGCTGTTTTTT. Residues: CASNGGVRTGELFF.

The chain is built from TRBV5-3 and TRBJ2-7; 11 nucleotides line up with TRBD1. TRBV5-3 is reported as an ORF; its role is uncertain. The CDR3 length is 15 residues. The ends lost 1 base at V and 3 bases at J; junction bases unmatched: 3. The CDR3 DNA is TGTGCCAGAAGCTTGAGGACAGGGGGCGTCTACGAGCAGTACTTC. It encodes CARSLRTGGVYEQYF.

The chain carries TRBV11-3 and TRBJ2-5, with D possibly being TRBD1 (6 bases). Trimming took 5 bases from V and 2 from J, leaving 9 bases between them. The CDR3 is 13 residues long. The germline gives CDR1 SGHNT, CDR2 YENEEA. DNA of the CDR3: TGTGCCAGCAGCCTACAGGGTCAAGAGACCCAGTACTTC. As protein: CASSLQGQETQYF.

This clone is a singleton in its sample. The rearrangement links TRBV25-1 to TRBJ1-6; D may be TRBD1 (6 bases). V was cut by 5 bases and J by 6 bases, with 11 bases left in between. The CDR3 runs to 14 residues. The germline V gene has CDR1 MGHDK and CDR2 SYGVNS. The CDR3 is CASSTGMGNSPLHF. CDR3 nucleotide sequence: TGTGCCAGCAGTACAGGGATGGGTAATTCACCCCTCCACTTT.

The rearrangement uses TRBV18 and TRBJ2-7, with D perhaps TRBD2 (5 bases). The CDR3 spans 16 residues. Trimming removed 6 bases from V and 4 bases from J, with 22 bases in between. CDR1 and CDR2 (germline): KGHSH, LQKENI. This CDR3 reads CASSATWRRNSYEQYF. In nucleotides, the CDR3 is TGTGCCAGCTCGGCCACCTGGCGGAGGAATTCATACGAGCAGTACTTC.

This rearrangement joins TRBV12-3 or TRBV12-4 to TRBJ1-2; TRBD1 matches at 7 bases. The CDR3 sequence is 13 residues long. Trimming removed 7 bases from V and 6 bases from J; junction bases left unmatched: 8. CDR3: CASTVTGFDGYTF. CDR3 DNA: TGTGCCAGCACCGTGACAGGGTTTGATGGCTACACCTTC.

The V gene is TRBV9, the J gene TRBJ1-6, with D possibly matching TRBD1 (5 bases). Germline V gene data show CDR1 as SGDLS and CDR2 as YYNGEE. Trimming shortened V by 0 bases and J by 6 bases, and 7 bases separated the two germline ends. CDR3 length equals 14 residues. DNA of the CDR3: TGTGCCAGCAGCGTAGTGGGGGGTAATTCACCCCTCCACTTT. Its protein is CASSVVGGNSPLHF.

This clone has only one observation. The chain recombines TRBV10-3 with TRBJ2-3; 9 nucleotides line up with TRBD2. CDR3 length equals 14 residues. The germline V gene encodes CDR1 ENHRY and CDR2 SYGVKD. Trimming at V came to 0 bases and at J to 10 bases, leaving 5 bases not matched to a gene. This CDR3 is CAISESGTSWAQYF. CDR3 DNA: TGTGCCATCAGTGAGTCCGGGACTAGCTGGGCGCAGTATTTT.

The V call is TRBV27, the J call TRBJ2-1; TRBD1 agrees at 8 bases. V was clipped by 6 bases and J by 0 bases; unmatched bases: 4. The CDR3 is 15 residues long. Germline CDR1 MNHEY, CDR2 SMNVEV (reference sequence). The CDR3 reads CASRYRGSSYNEQFF. The CDR3 DNA is TGTGCCAGCAGATACAGGGGGAGCTCCTACAATGAGCAGTTCTTC.

This rearrangement joins TRBV11-3 to TRBJ1-3, with no clear D. The CDR3 runs 16 residues. In germline, CDR1 is SGHNT, CDR2 YENEEA. V dropped 1 base and J dropped 1 base, with 11 bases sitting between them. The CDR3 sequence: CASSLGRAGSGNTIYF. CDR3 DNA sequence: TGTGCCAGCAGCTTAGGTCGAGCGGGGTCTGGAAACACCATATATTTT.

This chain links TRBV6-6 with TRBJ1-4; 8 positions agree with TRBD1. This CDR3 is built from 15 residues. The V gene's germline CDR1 is MNHNY and CDR2 SVGAGI (reference sequence). The J segment lost 2 bases and the V segment lost 6 bases, leaving 5 bases of the junction unmatched. CDR3 in amino acids: CASSPSGGTNEKLFF. In DNA form, the CDR3 reads TGTGCCAGCAGCCCCTCAGGGGGCACTAATGAAAAACTGTTTTTT.

This clone was picked up a small number of times. This sequence joins TRBV19 and TRBJ1-2, with D possibly being TRBD1 (5 bases). The germline V and J ends were trimmed by 7 bases and 2 bases, with 14 bases remaining between them. CDR3 length: 14 residues. CDR1 LNHDA and CDR2 SQIVND come from the germline V gene (reference sequence). CDR3: CASTPRQRNYGYTF. As DNA, the CDR3 is TGTGCCAGTACCCCCCGACAGCGCAACTATGGCTACACCTTC.

The V call is TRBV7-2, the J call TRBJ1-2; unclear D gene. The CDR3 extends over 12 amino acids. V was shortened by 1 base and J by 4 bases, with 4 bases between the two germline ends. The V gene's germline CDR1 is SGHTA and CDR2 FQGNSA. The chain's CDR3 is CASSLDSYGYTF. The CDR3 region has the DNA TGTGCCAGCAGCTTAGACAGCTATGGCTACACCTTC.

The chain couples TRBV29-1 to TRBJ2-1; 9 bases agree with TRBD2. The CDR3 runs to 15 residues. Trimming cost V 5 bases and J 8 bases; bases outside gene matches: 13. Germline V gives CDR1 SQVTM, CDR2 ANQGSEA. CDR3 nucleotide sequence: TGCAGCGTTTCGGGACTAGCTGGGGTTGGTGATGAGCAGTTCTTC. Translated: CSVSGLAGVGDEQFF.

V gene TRBV24-1 combines with J gene TRBJ2-5; possible D gene TRBD2, 5 bases. This CDR3 has 12 amino acids. The V and J ends lost 8 bases and 5 bases respectively, with 11 bases between them. In germline, CDR1 is KGHDR, CDR2 SFDVKD. This CDR3 reads CATKGDEETQYF. DNA of the CDR3: TGTGCCACCAAGGGAGATGAGGAGACCCAGTACTTC.

The chain is built from TRBV5-1 and TRBJ2-3, with 8 nucleotides matching TRBD2. V lost 5 bases and J lost 1; bases outside the gene matches: 6. This CDR3 comprises 15 residues. The V gene's germline CDR1 is SGHRS and CDR2 YFSETQ. In DNA form, the CDR3 reads TGCGCCAGCAGTTCGGGACTAGTTGGCACAGATACGCAGTATTTT. Amino acids: CASSSGLVGTDTQYF. Full variable domain (remainder filled in from reference TRBV5-1 and TRBJ2-3): KAGVTQTPRYLIKTRGQQVTLSCSPISGHRSVSWYQQTPGQGLQFLFEYFSETQRNKGNFPGRFSGRQFSNSRSEMNVSTLELGDSALYLCASSSGLVGTDTQYFGPGTRLTVL.

The rearrangement joins TRBV5-4 to TRBJ2-7; D remains unclear. Germline V gene data show CDR1 as SGHNT and CDR2 as YYREEE (reference sequence). Deletions cut 4 bases from V and 0 bases from J, with 11 bases between. The CDR3 spans 14 residues. The CDR3: CASSVDLSSYEQYF. CDR3 coding DNA: TGTGCCAGCAGCGTGGACCTGAGCTCCTACGAGCAGTACTTC.

This clone was observed a few times. CDR3 sequence (DNA): TGTGCCAGCAGCGAGACGGGAGACTCCTATAATTCACCCCTCCACTTT. Its translation is CASSETGDSYNSPLHF. J is TRBJ1-6 and V is TRBV9, with D uncertain. Germline CDR1 SGDLS, CDR2 YYNGEE. The germline V and J ends were trimmed by 3 bases and 0 bases, with 10 bases remaining between them. The CDR3 totals 16 residues. The full variable domain, completed using reference TRBV9 and TRBJ1-6, is DSGVTQTPKHLITATGQRVTLRCSPRSGDLSVYWYQQSLDQGLQFLIQYYNGEERAKGNILERFSAQQFPDLHSELNLSSLELGDSALYFCASSETGDSYNSPLHFGNGTRLTVT.

The CDR3 reads CASTPQAGGASNQPQHF. CDR3 sequence (DNA): TGCGCCAGCACCCCTCAAGCGGGGGGGGCTAGCAATCAGCCCCAGCATTTT. The V gene is TRBV5-1, the J gene TRBJ1-5; weak D call: TRBD1 (6 bases). V was shortened by 6 bases and J by 0 bases, with 19 bases between the two germline ends. The CDR3 spans 17 residues. CDR1 and CDR2 from the germline V gene are SGHRS and YFSETQ.

The chain employs TRBV6-1 and TRBJ2-7, with 7 nucleotides matching TRBD2. CDR1 MNHNS and CDR2 SASEGT come from the germline V gene. CDR3 length equals 14 residues. Trimming removed 1 base from V and 3 bases from J; junction bases left unmatched: 3. DNA of the CDR3: TGTGCCAGCAGTGAAGTGGCTAGCGGCTACGAGCAGTACTTC. Translation: CASSEVASGYEQYF.

The J gene is TRBJ2-5, the V gene TRBV15, with a possible D match to TRBD2 (5 bases). The V end lost 0 bases, the J end lost 4 bases, and 15 bases lay between the germline ends. This CDR3 has 16 amino acids. CDR1 LNHNV and CDR2 YYDKDF come from the germline V gene (reference sequence). CDR3 residues: CATSRDRRGGGETQYF. The CDR3 DNA sequence: TGTGCCACCAGCAGAGATAGGAGAGGAGGAGGAGAGACCCAGTACTTC.